A selection of T cell receptor beta chains follows, all from one sample in a study of blood T cell repertoires in COVID-19. Method: immunoSEQ multiplex PCR; TCRdb's copy keeps in-frame clones and lacks some. The sample yields 150,000 or so clones, 85% to 90% seen once. What was sequenced was peripheral blood. The origin of the receptors is a woman aged 70-85 years with acute or convalescent COVID-19. The CDR3 runs from the conserved cysteine through the conserved F or W. The D gene is left open where the match is weak. Expanded clones get a size class; other rows say once, few or many, or leave the size out.

d_call j_call v_call clone_size cdr3_nt cdr3_aa
- TRBJ2-3 TRBV18 once TGTGCCAGCTCACCGGCAGGCATGGACACAGATACGCAGTATTTT CASSPAGMDTDTQYF
- TRBJ2-5 TRBV25-1 - TGTGCCAGCAGTGAATCTAGCGTCGTCCAGTACTTC CASSESSVVQYF
- TRBJ1-1 TRBV7-2 - TGTGCCAGCAGCTTAGCGGAAGGGGTGCCCACTGAAGCTTTCTTT CASSLAEGVPTEAFF
TRBD1 TRBJ1-1 TRBV12-5 - TGTGCTAGTGCCCAAACAGGGGCATTATTGAACACTGAAGCTTTCTTT CASAQTGALLNTEAFF
- TRBJ1-6 TRBV28 - TGTGCCAGCAGTTCCACCCACAGCCAGGGTCTATATAATTCACCCCTCCACTTT CASSSTHSQGLYNSPLHF
TRBD1 TRBJ1-5 TRBV6-1 - TGTGCCAGCAGTTCAGACAGGGGGGTTCAGCCCCAGCATTTT CASSSDRGVQPQHF
TRBD1 TRBJ1-1 TRBV7-9 - TGTGCCAGCAGACCTACAGGGGGCGATGAAGCTTTCTTT CASRPTGGDEAFF
TRBD1 TRBJ1-2 TRBV10-3 - TGTGCCATCAGTGAACAGGGGTATGGCTACACCTTC CAISEQGYGYTF
- TRBJ1-1 TRBV6-1 once TGTGCCAGCAGTGAACACCATCCGCCGTATTCAGACAGGAGTGGAGCTTTCTTT CASSEHHPPYSDRSGAFF
TRBD1 TRBJ1-5 TRBV5-5 - TGTGCCAGCAGCCTCTCCTGGGACAGGGCCACCAATCAGCCCCAGCATTTT CASSLSWDRATNQPQHF
- TRBJ2-3 TRBV10-2 - TGCGCCAGCAGTGCTGGACTCCCTTTGGCAGATACGCAGTATTTT CASSAGLPLADTQYF
TRBD1 TRBJ1-2 TRBV18 - TGTGCCAGCTCAACGACAGGGGGGAACTATGGCTACACCTTC CASSTTGGNYGYTF
TRBD1 TRBJ1-4 TRBV7-6 - TGTGCCAGCAGCTCGGCGGTACAGGGGCTAATTAATGAAAAACTGTTTTTT CASSSAVQGLINEKLFF
- TRBJ1-3 TRBV7-2 - TGTGCCAGCAGCTATCAGGGTACTGGAAACACCATATATTTT CASSYQGTGNTIYF
- TRBJ1-2 TRBV3-1/TRBV3-2 - TGTGCCAGCAGCCAGGCCGGACAGACCTATGGCTACACCTTC CASSQAGQTYGYTF
- TRBJ1-3 TRBV7-9 - TGTGCCAGCAGCCCCTCGGGGGAGAGAAACACCATATATTTT CASSPSGERNTIYF
- TRBJ2-5 TRBV29-1 - TGCAGCGTTGGTTTTACGGGGGTGGAGACCCAGTACTTC CSVGFTGVETQYF